This paragraph covers one T cell receptor (beta chain) sequence. The sample belongs to a study of blood T cell repertoires in COVID-19. Profiling relied on immunoSEQ multiplex PCR, and the TCRdb table lists in-frame clones only, not all of them. The sample lists roughly 180,000 clones; over 70% were seen once. Categorization into cohorts depended on clinical history that participants reported. Specimen: PBMCs or T cells enriched from blood (not recorded which). The receptor's source is a woman in her thirties or forties with acute COVID-19.

The CDR3: CASSALGLAGRSYNEQFF. DNA for the CDR3: TGTGCCAGCAGCGCCCTGGGACTAGCGGGAAGGTCCTACAATGAGCAGTTCTTC. The rearrangement joins TRBV9 to TRBJ2-1; the match to TRBD2 covers 13 bases. CDR1 SGDLS and CDR2 YYNGEE come from the germline V gene. The V gene end was trimmed by 3 bases and the J gene end by 1 base; junction bases not matched to a gene: 7. This CDR3 has 18 amino acids.